The sequence of this TCR beta chain was determined in a study of shared clonotypes between healthy human individuals. Background on the study: CD4 naive and CD4 memory each took three plates per donor, while CD8 naive took two and CD8 memory one.

Researchers partitioned CD4+ cells into CD45RA+ naive and CD45RA-negative memory subsets. The V end was cut by 3 bases, the J end by 9 bases, with 15 bases between. This CDR3 spans 12 amino acids. Germline V lookup: CDR1 SQVTM, CDR2 ANQGSEA. Using immunoSEQ multiplex PCR, the repertoire was profiled, and TCRdb retains in-frame clones only, with some absent. The data show some 2 million clones, about 95% seen once. The chain links TRBV29-1 to TRBJ2-7, with D possibly being TRBD1 (5 bases). Sequenced: naive CD4+ T cells sorted from blood. Subset described: CD45RA+ positively selected. This TCR came from a man younger than 30 in good health. The DNA of the CDR3 is TGCAGCGTTGAGGTCCTCCAGGGTGTGCAGTACTTC. Amino acid sequence: CSVEVLQGVQYF.